This TCR beta chain was profiled in a study of cytomegalovirus exposure and HLA in healthy donors. Broader study findings: Under in vitro conditions, a few CMV-associated chains were confirmed as specific for CMV antigens. In an earlier analysis, most TCR beta V segments were productive about 87% or about 30% of the time. When a later analysis compared HLA-associated TCR beta chains with equally common others, the HLA-associated chains turned out to be more clonally expanded and to have lower generation probabilities.

CDR1 is SEHNR, CDR2 FQNEAQ, per germline (reference sequence). V lost 1 base and J 5 bases, leaving 14 bases between the germline ends. There are 16 residues in the CDR3. Concerning this clone: Its antigen is as yet unknown.

The PCR ran on 60 Vbeta and 13 Jbeta primers. Assay used: immunoSEQ multiplex PCR; TCRdb lists only in-frame clones, some missing. The data show 25,000 to 40,000 clones, less than 70% seen once. The sequence was collected from a middle-aged man in good health and CMV-seropositive. This chain uses TRBV7-9 with TRBJ2-2; D is unclear. Sample: PBMCs. Here the CDR3 reads CASSLGPSSETGELFF. In DNA form, the CDR3 reads TGTGCCAGCAGCTTAGGCCCATCTAGTGAAACCGGGGAGCTGTTTTTT.